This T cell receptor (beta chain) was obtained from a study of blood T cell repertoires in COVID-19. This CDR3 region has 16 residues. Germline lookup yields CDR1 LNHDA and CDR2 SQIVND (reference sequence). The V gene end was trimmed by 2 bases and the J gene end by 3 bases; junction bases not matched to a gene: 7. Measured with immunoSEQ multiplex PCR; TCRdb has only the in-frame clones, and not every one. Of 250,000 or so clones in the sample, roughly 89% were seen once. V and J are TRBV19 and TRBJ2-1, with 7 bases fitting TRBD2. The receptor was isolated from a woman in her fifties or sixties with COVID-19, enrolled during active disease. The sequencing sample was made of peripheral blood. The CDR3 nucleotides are TGTGCCAGTAGTATAACGGGCGGGGGAATCTACAATGAGCAGTTCTTC. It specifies CASSITGGGIYNEQFF.